The entry below describes one T cell receptor beta chain. The record originates from a study of T cell changes during pregnancy in multiple sclerosis. Assay: immunoSEQ multiplex PCR; the TCRdb copy retains only in-frame clones and omits some. The table records 100,000 or so clones, almost 95% of them present only once. V shed 5 bases and J 9 bases; nucleotides not matched to a gene: 13. Germline values: CDR1 SEHNR, CDR2 FQNEAQ (reference sequence). CDR3 length equals 15 residues. The chain recombines TRBV7-9 with TRBJ2-1, with 7 bases that match TRBD1. The sample here was peripheral blood, taken in the third trimester of pregnancy. This sequence originates from a female donor with multiple sclerosis, enrolled in a pregnancy study. The DNA for the CDR3 is TGTGCCAGCAGCCCAAGCGACGGACAGGAAGGTGAGCAGTTCTTC. This gives the protein CASSPSDGQEGEQFF.